This T cell receptor beta chain was captured by sequencing in a study of CD8 T cells in ankylosing spondylitis. TCRdb passed the 5' RACE reads through MiXCR, listing each CDR3 protein once. The sample lists 160,000 or so distinct CDR3 sequences, around 8.9% seen once, with less than 15% in the top ten. CDR1 and CDR2 from the germline V gene are LNHDA and SQIVND (reference sequence). V shed 1 base and J shed 3 bases, with 18 bases lying between them. The CDR3 has 17 amino acids. The sequence was collected from a female donor with ankylosing spondylitis or in good health (not recorded which). The sequenced sample consisted of blood, either unsorted or a sorted T cell fraction (not recorded which). The chain combines TRBV19 with TRBJ1-1; D is possibly TRBD1 (5 bases). CDR3: CASSIGRVGQGDTEAFF. CDR3 in DNA: TGTGCCAGTAGTATAGGACGGGTCGGGCAGGGAGACACTGAAGCTTTCTTT.